The clone carrying this T cell receptor beta chain occurred a few times. The sample originates from a study of blood T cell repertoires in COVID-19. Whole-study context: Sources were T cells, B-cell-depleted T cells, or PBMCs; the material itself was cDNA or gDNA.

Trimming pared 0 bases from V and 4 bases from J, leaving 10 bases between. CDR3 size: 14 residues. Germline V gene lookup returns CDR1 GTSNPN and CDR2 SVGIG (reference sequence). Sequenced by immunoSEQ multiplex PCR; TCRdb stores in-frame clones only, minus some. The sample yields about 140,000 clones, 65% to 80% seen once. This chain links TRBV30 with TRBJ2-1; D call uncertain. Source material: peripheral blood. This clonotype was sampled from a woman in her sixties or seventies with acute or convalescent COVID-19. CDR3: CAWSVPSWYNEQFF. CDR3 in DNA: TGTGCCTGGAGTGTACCCAGTTGGTACAATGAGCAGTTCTTC.